The TCR beta chain under discussion was sequenced for a study of T cells in Graves' hyperthyroidism and ophthalmopathy. Study-wide results and limits: Ophthalmopathy got predicted by the model a median approximately 6.3 months before its onset.

RNA transcripts provided the source from which TCR beta CDR3 regions were amplified. In the first-round RT-PCR of the TCR CDR3, the HTBI primer set was used. Each CDR3 protein gets one entry after TCRdb re-called the multiplex PCR reads with MiXCR. The sample contains 490,000 or so distinct CDR3 sequences, approximately 16% of which appear only once. The CDR3 is 16 residues long. Trimming removed 1 base at V and 8 bases at J, with 18 bases between. There are many counts of this clonotype. Its antigen is as yet unknown. V is TRBV12-3 or TRBV12-4 and J is TRBJ2-1; D remains ambiguous. The sequenced sample consisted of blood. The TCR comes from a woman in her twenties or thirties with Graves' ophthalmopathy. The CDR3 nucleotides are TGTGCCAGCAGTTTAGGTTCCTGGCGGCTTAGGGATGAGCAGTTCTTC. Its translation is CASSLGSWRLRDEQFF.